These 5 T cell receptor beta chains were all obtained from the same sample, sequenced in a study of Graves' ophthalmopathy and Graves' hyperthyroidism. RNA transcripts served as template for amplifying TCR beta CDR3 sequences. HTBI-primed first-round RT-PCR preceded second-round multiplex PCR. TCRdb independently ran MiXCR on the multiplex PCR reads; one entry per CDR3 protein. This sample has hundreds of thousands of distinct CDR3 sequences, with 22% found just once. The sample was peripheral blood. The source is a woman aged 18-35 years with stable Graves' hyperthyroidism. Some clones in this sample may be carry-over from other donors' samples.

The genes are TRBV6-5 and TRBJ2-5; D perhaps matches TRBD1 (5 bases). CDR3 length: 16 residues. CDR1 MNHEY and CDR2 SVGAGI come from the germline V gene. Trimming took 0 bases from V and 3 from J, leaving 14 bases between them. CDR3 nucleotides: TGTGCCAGCAGTTACTCGACAGAAACGTTCGAAGAGACCCAGTACTTC. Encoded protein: CASSYSTETFEETQYF.

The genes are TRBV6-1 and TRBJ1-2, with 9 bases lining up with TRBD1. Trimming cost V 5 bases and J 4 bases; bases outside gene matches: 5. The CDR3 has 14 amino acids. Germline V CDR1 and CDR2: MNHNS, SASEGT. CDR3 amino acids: CASSKDRGPYGYTF. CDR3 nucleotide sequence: TGTGCCAGCAGTAAGGACAGGGGTCCCTATGGCTACACCTTC.

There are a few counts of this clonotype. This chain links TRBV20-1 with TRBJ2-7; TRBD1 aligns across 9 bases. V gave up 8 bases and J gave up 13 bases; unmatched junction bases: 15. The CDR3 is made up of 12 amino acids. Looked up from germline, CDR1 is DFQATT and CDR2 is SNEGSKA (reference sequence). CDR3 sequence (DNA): TGCAGTTTCATCCGTCCGGGACAGGGAGGCTACTTC. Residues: CSFIRPGQGGYF.

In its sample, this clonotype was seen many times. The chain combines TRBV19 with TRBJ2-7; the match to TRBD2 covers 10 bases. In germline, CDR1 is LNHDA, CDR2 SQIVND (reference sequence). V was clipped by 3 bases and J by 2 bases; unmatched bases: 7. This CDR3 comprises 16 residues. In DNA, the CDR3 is TGTGCCAGTAGTATCAGGACTAGCGGAACCGCCTACGAGCAGTACTTC. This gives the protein CASSIRTSGTAYEQYF.

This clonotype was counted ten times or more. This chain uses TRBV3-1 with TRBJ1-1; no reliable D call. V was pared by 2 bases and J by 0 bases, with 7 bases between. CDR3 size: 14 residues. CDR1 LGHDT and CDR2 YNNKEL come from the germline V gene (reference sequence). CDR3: CASSQFGVNTEAFF. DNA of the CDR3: TGTGCCAGCAGCCAATTCGGGGTGAACACTGAAGCTTTCTTT.